A selection of T cell receptor beta chains follows, all from one sample in a study of T-cell memory formation after mild COVID-19. A single record per CDR3 protein comes from TCRdb applying MiXCR to the 5' RACE reads. The table has about 180,000 distinct CDR3 sequences, roughly 17% seen once. The specimen was PBMCs or a T cell subset sorted from them (not recorded which). The receptors were sampled from an adult woman who had mild COVID-19 (a few samples of this study predate the infection). Cell type and time point are not known. The CDR3 runs from the conserved cysteine through the conserved F or W. D genes are given only for firm matches. The size field is filled for only some rows; it gives once, few, many or a size class.

14 TRBJ1-5 . TRBV7-9 . CASSRLGADQPQHF TGTGCCAGCAGCCGTCTGGGGGCCGATCAGCCCCAGCATTTT
16 TRBJ2-7 . TRBV20-1 . CSASPWVGPSSYEQYF TGCAGTGCTAGCCCGTGGGTGGGACCGAGCTCCTACGAGCAGTACTTC
14 TRBJ2-3 many TRBV3-1 . CASKTDSGTDTQYF TGTGCCAGCAAAACCGACAGCGGGACAGATACGCAGTATTTT
15 TRBJ2-1 . TRBV10-3 TRBD1 CAISEEGQGYNEQFF TGTGCCATCAGTGAGGAGGGACAGGGGTACAATGAGCAGTTCTTC
15 TRBJ2-7 few TRBV7-9 TRBD2 CASSTRTSGSYEQYF TGTGCCAGCAGCACCCGGACTAGCGGTTCCTACGAGCAGTACTTC
15 TRBJ1-6 . TRBV5-1 TRBD1 CASSWLDRDNSPLHF TGCGCCAGCAGCTGGCTGGACAGGGATAATTCACCCCTCCACTTT
15 TRBJ2-1 . TRBV7-3 TRBD2 CASSRTSGADNEQFF TGTGCCAGCAGCCGGACTAGCGGGGCCGACAATGAGCAGTTCTTC
18 TRBJ2-2 few TRBV28 TRBD1 CASSPPGTGVLYPGELFF TGTGCCAGCAGTCCCCCCGGGACAGGGGTACTATACCCCGGGGAGCTGTTTTTT
12 TRBJ2-7 . TRBV5-6 . CASSWGESEQYF TGTGCCAGCAGCTGGGGGGAAAGCGAGCAGTACTTC
16 TRBJ2-2 many TRBV7-6 . CASSLDSAWHTGELFF TGTGCCAGCAGCTTAGACTCCGCTTGGCACACCGGGGAGCTGTTTTTT
14 TRBJ2-2 few TRBV20-1 TRBD2 CSALAGEAAGELFF TGCAGTGCTCTAGCGGGGGAGGCCGCCGGGGAGCTGTTTTTT
16 TRBJ2-3 few TRBV7-2 . CASSLAPTTRSDTQYF TGTGCCAGCAGCTTAGCCCCAACGACTAGGTCAGATACGCAGTATTTT
15 TRBJ1-2 few TRBV5-1 . CASKVILTPNYGYTF TGCGCCAGCAAGGTGATCCTCACTCCTAACTATGGCTACACCTTC
17 TRBJ2-2 many TRBV27 TRBD2 CASSRRAGGPNTGELFF TGTGCCAGCAGCAGGCGAGCGGGAGGGCCGAACACCGGGGAGCTGTTTTTT
14 TRBJ2-2 . TRBV20-1 . CSAREGTHSGELFF TGCAGTGCTAGAGAAGGGACGCATTCAGGGGAGCTGTTTTTT
14 TRBJ2-7 few TRBV18 . CASSPSTGSHEQYF TGTGCCAGCTCACCTTCGACAGGATCCCACGAGCAGTACTTC